This T cell receptor (beta chain) was retrieved from a study of blood T cells in healthy people across ages. Regarding the study as a whole: The diversity estimates, figures obtained from one million T cells, were considered underestimates.

Together with a sample-barcoded 5' primer, a J-beta primer mix was included in a second PCR lasting about 7 to 11 cycles. Via MiXCR, TCRdb re-called the 5' RACE reads, giving one row per CDR3 protein. Seen here are around 1,800,000 distinct CDR3 sequences, about two fifths observed once, and the top ten hold about 23%. Per the germline V gene, CDR1 is SGHRS and CDR2 is YFSETQ. The CDR3 runs to 17 residues. With 2 bases removed from V and 0 bases from J, the gap between germline ends came to 14 bases. In regard to this clonotype: Its antigen is still unknown.

This TCR derives from a human donor in good health. Sequencing was carried out using blood. V and J are TRBV5-1 and TRBJ2-2; no definite D call. The DNA of the CDR3 is TGCGCCAGCAGCTTTTTTTCAGTGACACCGAACACCGGGGAGCTGTTTTTT. Its translation is CASSFFSVTPNTGELFF.